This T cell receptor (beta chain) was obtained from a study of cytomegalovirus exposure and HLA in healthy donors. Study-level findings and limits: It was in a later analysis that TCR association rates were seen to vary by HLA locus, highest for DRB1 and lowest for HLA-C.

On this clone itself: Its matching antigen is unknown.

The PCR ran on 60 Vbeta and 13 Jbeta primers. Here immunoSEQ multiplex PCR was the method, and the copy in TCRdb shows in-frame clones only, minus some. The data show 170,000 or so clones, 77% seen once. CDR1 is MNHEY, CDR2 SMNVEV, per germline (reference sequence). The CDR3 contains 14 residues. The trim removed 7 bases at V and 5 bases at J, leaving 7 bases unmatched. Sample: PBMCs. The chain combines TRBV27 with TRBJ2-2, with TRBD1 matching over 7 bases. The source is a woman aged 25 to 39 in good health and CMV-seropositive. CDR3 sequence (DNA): TGTGCCAGCAAACGACAGGGCGGAACCGGGGAGCTGTTTTTT. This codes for CASKRQGGTGELFF.